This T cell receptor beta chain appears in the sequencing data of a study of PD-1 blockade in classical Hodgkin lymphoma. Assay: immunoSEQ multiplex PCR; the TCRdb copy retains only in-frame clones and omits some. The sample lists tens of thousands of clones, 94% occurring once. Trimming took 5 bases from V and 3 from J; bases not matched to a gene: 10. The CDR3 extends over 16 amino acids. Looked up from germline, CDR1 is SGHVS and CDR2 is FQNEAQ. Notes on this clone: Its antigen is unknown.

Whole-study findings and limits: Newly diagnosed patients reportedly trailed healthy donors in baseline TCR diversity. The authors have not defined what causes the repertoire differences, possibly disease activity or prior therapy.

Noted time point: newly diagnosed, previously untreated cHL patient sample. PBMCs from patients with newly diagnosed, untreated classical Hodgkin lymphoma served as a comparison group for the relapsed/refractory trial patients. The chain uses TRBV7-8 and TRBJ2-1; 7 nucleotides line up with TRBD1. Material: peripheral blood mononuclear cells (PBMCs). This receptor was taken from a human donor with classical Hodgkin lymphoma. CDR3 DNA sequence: TGTGCCAGCAGCCCCTCAGGGGGACGAATCTACAATGAGCAGTTCTTC. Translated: CASSPSGGRIYNEQFF.